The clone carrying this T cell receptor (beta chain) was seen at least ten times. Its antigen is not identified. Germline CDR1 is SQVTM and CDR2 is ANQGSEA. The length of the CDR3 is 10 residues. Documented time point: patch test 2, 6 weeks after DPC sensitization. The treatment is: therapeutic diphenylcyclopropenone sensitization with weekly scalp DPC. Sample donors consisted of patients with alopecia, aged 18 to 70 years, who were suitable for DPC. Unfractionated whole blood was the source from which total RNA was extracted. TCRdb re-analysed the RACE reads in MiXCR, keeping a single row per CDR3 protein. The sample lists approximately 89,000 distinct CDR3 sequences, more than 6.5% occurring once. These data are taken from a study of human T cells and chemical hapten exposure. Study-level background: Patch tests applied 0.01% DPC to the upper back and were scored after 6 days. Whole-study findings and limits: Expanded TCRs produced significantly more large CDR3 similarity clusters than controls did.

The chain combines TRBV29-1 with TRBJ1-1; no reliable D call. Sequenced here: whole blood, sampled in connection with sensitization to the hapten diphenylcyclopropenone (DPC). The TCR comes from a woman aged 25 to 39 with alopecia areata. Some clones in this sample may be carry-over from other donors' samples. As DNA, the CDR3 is TGCAGTTGGGCGGACACTGAAGCTTTCTTT. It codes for CSWADTEAFF.